The 5 T cell receptor beta chains presented below share a single source sample, sequenced in a study of blood T cells in healthy people across ages. A second PCR of 7 to 11 cycles used a sample-barcoded 5' primer and a J-beta primer mix. TCRdb processed the 5' RACE reads anew with MiXCR; each CDR3 protein has one entry. The sample holds 800,000 to 950,000 distinct CDR3 sequences, under 35% seen once. These data were also filed under a second study, of T cells of mothers and their children.

The sequenced sample consisted of blood. Receptors were obtained from a woman aged 40-49 years in good health.

This chain links TRBV6-5 with TRBJ2-5; TRBD1 matches 11 bases. With the DNA end fitting TRBJ2-7 better, the J assignment may be wrong. The CDR3 runs to 16 residues. Germline lookup yields CDR1 MNHEY and CDR2 SVGAGI. The CDR3 region is CASSYSGQGDPFEQYF. The CDR3 coding sequence is TGTGCCAGCAGTTACTCGGGACAGGGGGATCCCTTCGAGCAGTACTTC.

This clonotype showed up many times. This rearrangement joins TRBV27 to TRBJ2-7; D perhaps matches TRBD1 (6 bases). The CDR3 covers 13 residues. Between the trimmed V and J ends, which lost 8 bases and 7 bases, there was a span of 18 bases. Looked up from germline, CDR1 is MNHEY and CDR2 is SMNVEV (reference sequence). CDR3 nucleotides: TGTGCCAGCCGATCTACAGGGTCGGGAGAGCAGTACTTC. It is translated as CASRSTGSGEQYF.

Comments on this clonotype: This could be a read error, since a much larger clone is one nucleotide away. The rearrangement links TRBV4-1 to TRBJ2-1, with 10 bases aligning to TRBD2. CDR3 length: 17 residues. Germline-derived CDR1 and CDR2 are MGHRA and YSYEKL. The V segment lost 0 bases and the J segment 5 bases; nucleotides outside the gene matches: 7. CDR3 DNA sequence: TGCGCCAGCAGCCAAGAATCCACCAGCGGGGGGGACAATGAGCAGTTCTTC. Protein product: CASSQESTSGGDNEQFF.

This chain joins TRBV7-2 and TRBJ2-4; D not resolved. V lost 3 bases to trimming and J lost 13 bases, with 10 bases between them. Germline CDR1 is SGHTA and CDR2 is FQGNSA. The CDR3 runs 11 residues. The CDR3 coding sequence is TGTGCCAGCAGCTTGGAGTCGCAGCAGTACTTC. This encodes CASSLESQQYF.

This chain uses TRBV27 with TRBJ2-7; D is undetermined. TRBJ2-1 matches the DNA end more closely, so the J call is doubtful. In germline, CDR1 is MNHEY, CDR2 SMNVEV (reference sequence). The CDR3 covers 13 residues. CDR3 in amino acids: CASSFSGSYEQFF. The CDR3 region has the DNA TGTGCCAGCAGTTTCTCGGGCTCCTACGAGCAGTTCTTC.